This T cell receptor (beta chain) was documented in a study of blood T cells in healthy people across ages. Study details: Researchers report that template switching captured about one barcoded beta molecule per two T cells. Overall study findings and caveats: As naive T cell percentage varied, TCR beta diversity correlated strongly with it.

For the second PCR, which ran for about 6 to 11 cycles, a sample-barcoded 5' primer and a J-beta primer mix were used. TCRdb reprocessed the 5' RACE reads with MiXCR, giving one entry per CDR3 protein. The repertoire holds some 1,500,000 distinct CDR3 sequences, with less than 45% as singletons. On this clonotype itself: What it recognizes is unknown.

Each sample provided at least 5.5 micrograms of extracted total RNA. The CDR3 totals 13 residues. V was shortened by 1 base and J by 7 bases, with 12 bases between the two germline ends. From germline, CDR1 is SGDLS and CDR2 YYNGEE. The sequencing sample was made of blood. The clonotype was recovered from a woman in her late teens or twenties in good health. The rearrangement joins TRBV9 to TRBJ2-7, with D perhaps matching TRBD1 (5 bases). Here the CDR3 reads CASSVTGNNEQYF. Written as DNA, the CDR3 is TGTGCCAGCAGCGTAACAGGAAACAATGAGCAGTACTTC.